Below are 17 T cell receptor beta chains sequenced from a single sample in a study of blood T cell repertoires in COVID-19. Generated by immunoSEQ multiplex PCR, the TCRdb table keeps only in-frame clones and is missing some. The repertoire has about 50,000 clones, 86% of them found once; the top ten carry roughly 14%. Sample: peripheral blood. The receptors stem from a human donor in a cohort sampled during active COVID-19.

The chain employs TRBV11-2 and TRBJ1-4; D gene ambiguous. This CDR3 has 16 amino acids. Germline CDR1 SGHAT, CDR2 FQNNGV. The V and J ends lost 5 bases and 0 bases respectively, with 13 bases between them. CDR3 coding DNA: TGTGCCAGCAGCCCAAGGGCAGCGGCAACTAATGAAAAACTGTTTTTT. It specifies CASSPRAAATNEKLFF.

This chain connects TRBV7-6 to TRBJ2-2; 9 nucleotides align to TRBD2. V shed 4 bases, J shed 0 bases, and the junction held 9 bases outside the gene matches. The germline CDR1 and CDR2 sequences are SGHVS and FNYEAQ. The CDR3 spans 18 residues. The CDR3 DNA follows: TGTGCCAGCAGCTCTCGCCGGGCTAGCGGGGCGAACACCGGGGAGCTGTTTTTT. It encodes CASSSRRASGANTGELFF.

The V call is TRBV9, the J call TRBJ2-3; TRBD1 aligns across 8 bases. Per the germline V gene, CDR1 is SGDLS and CDR2 is YYNGEE. V lost 4 bases to trimming and J lost 5 bases; unmatched junction nucleotides: 6. The length of the CDR3 is 14 residues. Written as DNA, the CDR3 is TGTGCCAGCAGCCCGAGGACAGGGAAAGATACGCAGTATTTT. This translates into CASSPRTGKDTQYF.

CDR3 region: CASRKGTGILGKLFF. The CDR3 DNA sequence: TGCGCCAGCAGGAAGGGGACAGGGATCTTGGGAAAACTGTTTTTT. The chain combines TRBV10-1 with TRBJ1-4; TRBD1 matches at 9 bases. This CDR3 region has 15 residues. Germline loops: CDR1 WNHNN, CDR2 SYGVQD (reference sequence). V was pared by 6 bases and J by 10 bases, with 12 bases of the junction left unmatched.

Comment on this clone: The junction departs from germline at one end; a sequencing error may be responsible. CDR3 nucleotides: TGTGCCAGCAGTCAAGACTTAAGGGGGCCGACCTCTGGGGCCAACGTCCTGACTTTC. This gives the protein CASSQDLRGPTSGANVLTF. The V call is TRBV3-1 (or the pseudogene TRBV3-2), the J call TRBJ2-6; the match to TRBD1 covers 7 bases. This CDR3 region has 19 residues. Germline-derived CDR1 and CDR2 are LGHDT and YNNKEL (reference sequence).

The CDR3 is CASSLAGKTGELFF. The DNA for the CDR3 is TGTGCCAGCAGTTTAGCAGGGAAAACCGGGGAGCTGTTTTTT. The J gene is TRBJ2-2, the V gene TRBV27, with a possible D match to TRBD1 (5 bases). This CDR3 comprises 14 residues. V was clipped by 2 bases and J by 5 bases, with 9 bases between them. CDR1 MNHEY and CDR2 SMNVEV come from the germline V gene (reference sequence).

This chain links TRBV11-3 with TRBJ2-7; 7 bases align to TRBD1. The CDR3 extends over 15 amino acids. Germline lookup yields CDR1 SGHNT and CDR2 YENEEA. J was trimmed by 7 bases and V by 5 bases; bases with no gene match: 14. In nucleotides, the CDR3 is TGTGCCAGCAGCCCCAACAACGGACAGGACGAAGAGCAGTACTTC. It translates to CASSPNNGQDEEQYF.

The chain joins TRBV5-6 to TRBJ2-5; 7 bases map to TRBD2. The CDR3 totals 14 residues. The V gene end was trimmed by 0 bases and the J gene end by 7 bases; junction bases not matched to a gene: 6. Germline V gene lookup returns CDR1 SGHDT and CDR2 YYEEEE. As DNA, the CDR3 is TGTGCCAGCAGCTTGGGGGAGGGCGGGGGGACCCAGTACTTC. It codes for CASSLGEGGGTQYF.

This chain connects TRBV5-1 to TRBJ1-2; the D gene is possibly TRBD1 (5 bases). The CDR3 contains 15 residues. V lost 3 bases, J lost 7 bases, and 19 bases lay in between. Germline V CDR1 and CDR2: SGHRS, YFSETQ. The CDR3 region has the DNA TGCGCCAGCAGCTCGGGTGGTCAGGGTACCGTTGGCTACACCTTC. This translates into CASSSGGQGTVGYTF.

V usage is TRBV4-1 and J usage is TRBJ1-2; 9 positions match TRBD1. The germline V gene encodes CDR1 MGHRA and CDR2 YSYEKL. The CDR3 is made up of 17 amino acids. J lost 7 bases, V lost 3 bases, and 15 bases had no gene match. In DNA form, the CDR3 reads TGCGCCAGCAGCCATCCCCCTCGGGGACAGGGTGTGGGTGGCTACACCTTC. Translation gives CASSHPPRGQGVGGYTF.

This clone was recorded once. V gene TRBV12-1 combines with J gene TRBJ2-1; the DNA was not compared with TRBD2, the D call given in the table. TRBV12-1 is assigned pseudogene status. This CDR3 has 12 amino acids. The CDR3 protein is CASSSFEDEQFF. CDR3 coding DNA: TGTGCCAGCAGTTCCTTTGAGGATGAGCAGTTCTTC.

The rearrangement joins TRBV29-1 to TRBJ2-1; no reliable D call. Germline V gene lookup returns CDR1 SQVTM and CDR2 ANQGSEA. Trimming shortened V by 7 bases and J by 8 bases, and 12 bases separated the two germline ends. The CDR3 is 11 residues long. CDR3 in DNA: TGCAGCGGAACGAGCTCCGATGAGCAGTTCTTC. Encoded protein: CSGTSSDEQFF.

The V and J genes are TRBV7-9 and TRBJ1-4; 11 nucleotides align to TRBD1. Germline V CDR1 and CDR2: SEHNR, FQNEAQ (reference sequence). This CDR3 comprises 13 residues. J was trimmed by 6 bases and V by 8 bases; bases with no gene match: 2. This chain's CDR3 is CASPGQGDEKLFF. In nucleotides, the CDR3 is TGTGCCAGCCCGGGACAGGGGGATGAAAAACTGTTTTTT.

The J gene is TRBJ1-2, the V gene TRBV7-2, with TRBD1 as a possible D gene (5 bases). This CDR3 has 16 residues. The V gene's germline CDR1 is SGHTA and CDR2 FQGNSA. With 1 base removed from V and 4 bases from J, the gap between germline ends came to 16 bases. The CDR3 sequence: CASSLEPRGVGYGYTF. The CDR3 coding sequence is TGTGCCAGCAGCTTAGAACCGCGGGGGGTTGGCTATGGCTACACCTTC.

This chain links TRBV5-6 with TRBJ2-3; 12 bases line up with TRBD2. CDR1 and CDR2 from the germline V gene are SGHDT and YYEEEE. With V trimmed by 3 bases and J by 0 bases, 8 bases remained unmatched. This CDR3 spans 18 amino acids. The CDR3 protein is CASSYGLAGKPSTDTQYF. The DNA of the CDR3 is TGTGCCAGCAGCTACGGACTAGCGGGGAAGCCGAGCACAGATACGCAGTATTTT.

The chain combines TRBV6-5 with TRBJ1-1; 9 nucleotides match TRBD1. Per germline, CDR1 MNHEY and CDR2 SVGAGI. Unmatched junction bases numbered 6, after V lost 10 bases and J lost 3 bases. The CDR3 spans 13 residues. As DNA, the CDR3 is TGTGCCATCACACAGGGGGCTTACACTGAAGCTTTCTTT. Its protein is CAITQGAYTEAFF.

V is TRBV19 and J is TRBJ1-5; D gene unclear. Looked up from germline, CDR1 is LNHDA and CDR2 is SQIVND (reference sequence). Deletions cut 5 bases from V and 3 bases from J, with 17 bases between. This CDR3 has 16 amino acids. Here the CDR3 reads CASSPYGGRTNQPQHF. The CDR3 DNA is TGTGCCAGTAGTCCGTATGGCGGCAGAACCAATCAGCCCCAGCATTTT.